These 6 T cell receptor beta chains were sequenced from one sample in a study of CD8 T cells in Susac syndrome. An input of about 0.5 to 1 ug of RNA was subjected to reverse transcription using random hexamers. A single record per CDR3 protein comes from TCRdb applying MiXCR to the immunoSEQ multiplex PCR reads. The sample holds 75,000 to 100,000 distinct CDR3 sequences; around 95% are singletons and the top ten take 0.46%. The material sequenced was CD8+ T cells from PBMCs. These receptors were taken from a human donor with Susac syndrome.

The rearrangement uses TRBV6-6 and TRBJ2-3; 7 nucleotides align to TRBD2. Germline V gene lookup returns CDR1 MNHNY and CDR2 SVGAGI (reference sequence). Trimming removed 6 bases from V and 3 bases from J; junction bases left unmatched: 6. The CDR3 totals 14 residues. CDR3 residues: CASSPSGRTDTQYF. CDR3 nucleotides: TGTGCCAGCAGCCCTAGCGGAAGAACAGATACGCAGTATTTT.

The chain uses TRBV27 and TRBJ2-3; 7 nucleotides line up with TRBD1. Germline trimming cut 2 bases from V and 1 base from J; bases unmatched to any gene: 6. The CDR3 is made up of 16 amino acids. Per germline, CDR1 MNHEY and CDR2 SMNVEV (reference sequence). The CDR3 region is CASSLGRDRGTDTQYF. The DNA for the CDR3 is TGTGCCAGCAGTTTAGGGCGAGACAGGGGCACAGATACGCAGTATTTT.

This sequence joins TRBV5-6 and TRBJ2-7; unclear D gene. There are 12 residues in the CDR3. Looked up from germline, CDR1 is SGHDT and CDR2 is YYEEEE. V was shortened by 2 bases and J by 3 bases, with 6 bases between the two germline ends. CDR3 nucleotides: TGTGCCAGCAGCTTCGCCCACTACGAGCAGTACTTC. It codes for CASSFAHYEQYF.

The chain's CDR3 is CSTKGTADNEQFF. CDR3 in DNA: TGCAGCACGAAGGGGACAGCCGACAATGAGCAGTTCTTC. The chain combines TRBV29-1 with TRBJ2-1; 7 bases are a match to TRBD1. This CDR3 contains 13 residues. Germline CDR1 reads SQVTM; CDR2 reads ANQGSEA. The ends lost 8 bases at V and 5 bases at J; junction bases unmatched: 9.

This rearrangement joins TRBV5-1 to TRBJ2-1, with D tentatively TRBD1 or TRBD2 (5 bases each). Trimming left V 10 bases short and J 5 bases short, with 19 bases between. Per germline, CDR1 SGHRS and CDR2 YFSETQ. The CDR3 totals 14 residues. The CDR3 DNA follows: TGCGCCTCCCGACAAGAGGGCAGGGACAATGAGCAGTTCTTC. This encodes CASRQEGRDNEQFF.

This chain links TRBV24-1 with TRBJ1-5; no firm D call. Germline V gene data show CDR1 as KGHDR and CDR2 as SFDVKD. The V end was cut by 7 bases, the J end by 0 bases, with 12 bases between. The CDR3 has 15 residues. CDR3 protein: CATSGEGGSNQPQHF. CDR3 nucleotides: TGTGCCACCAGCGGGGAGGGTGGTAGCAATCAGCCCCAGCATTTT.